The 20 T cell receptor beta chains below come from one sample, sequenced in a study of human T cells and chemical hapten exposure. Specified time point: patch test 1, 2 weeks after DPC sensitization. This sample's treatment: therapeutic diphenylcyclopropenone sensitization with weekly scalp DPC. TCRdb fed the RACE reads into MiXCR, producing one record per CDR3 protein. The data contain 300,000 to 400,000 distinct CDR3 sequences, under 9% of them singletons. Source: whole blood, taken in connection with sensitization to the hapten diphenylcyclopropenone (DPC). The receptor set was obtained from a woman under 30 with alopecia areata. Some clones in this sample may be carry-over from other donors' samples.

This clonotype was observed many times. The V gene is TRBV6-2 or TRBV6-3, the J gene TRBJ2-7; a weak D match, TRBD1 (6 bases). CDR1 MNHEY and CDR2 SVGEGT come from the germline V gene. This CDR3 is 14 amino acids long. The V and J ends lost 6 bases and 1 base respectively, with 13 bases between them. CDR3 bases: TGTGCCAGCAGGCGGACAGCCTCGTCCTACGAGCAGTACTTC. It is translated as CASRRTASSYEQYF.

This clonotype was seen a few times. The junction and the germline gene differ at one end; a read error may be behind it. This rearrangement joins TRBV20-1 to TRBJ2-3; D is undetermined. CDR1 and CDR2 from the germline V gene are DFQATT and SNEGSKA (reference sequence). CDR3 length equals 12 residues. The CDR3 sequence is CSARADSAAQYF. CDR3 coding DNA: TGCAGTGCCAGAGCCGACTCGGCGGCGCAGTATTTT.

This clonotype was detected ten times or more. The genes are TRBV12-3 or TRBV12-4 and TRBJ2-2; 8 bases are shared with TRBD2. V lost 2 bases, J lost 6 bases, and 11 bases stayed unmatched. CDR3 length equals 17 residues. CDR3 nucleotides: TGTGCCAGCAGTTTACGGAGCGGGGGCCGTGGTTCCGGGGAGCTGTTTTTT. This encodes CASSLRSGGRGSGELFF.

V gene TRBV27 combines with J gene TRBJ1-2, with D uncertain. With 6 bases removed from V and 4 bases from J, the gap between germline ends came to 9 bases. The V gene's germline CDR1 is MNHEY and CDR2 SMNVEV (reference sequence). The CDR3 spans 12 residues. In DNA, the CDR3 is TGTGCCAGCAGAATGGGAACCTATGGCTACACCTTC. Its translation: CASRMGTYGYTF.

The V call is TRBV5-4, the J call TRBJ2-1; 7 bases are a match to TRBD1. The ends lost 0 bases at V and 2 bases at J; junction bases unmatched: 2. Germline V gives CDR1 SGHNT, CDR2 YYREEE (reference sequence). This CDR3 is built from 15 residues. The DNA of the CDR3 is TGTGCCAGCAGCTTGGATCAGGGGGCCTACAATGAGCAGTTCTTC. Protein: CASSLDQGAYNEQFF.

This clonotype showed up many times. The V and J genes are TRBV20-1 and TRBJ1-5; 7 nucleotides align to TRBD1. Trimming removed 6 bases from V and 0 bases from J; junction bases left unmatched: 8. This CDR3 is 15 amino acids long. The V gene's germline CDR1 is DFQATT and CDR2 SNEGSKA (reference sequence). Written as DNA, the CDR3 is TGCAGTGCAACCGGGACAGCATATAGCAATCAGCCCCAGCATTTT. This sequence encodes CSATGTAYSNQPQHF.

This clonotype showed up just a few times. This chain uses TRBV5-6 with TRBJ1-1, with D perhaps matching TRBD1 (5 bases). V lost 6 bases and J 5 bases, leaving 14 bases between the germline ends. The CDR3 runs 13 residues. CDR1 SGHDT and CDR2 YYEEEE come from the germline V gene. The CDR3 reads CASTLGESTEAFF. The CDR3 DNA follows: TGTGCCAGCACCCTGGGGGAGTCAACTGAAGCTTTCTTT.

This clonotype was seen more than once but under ten times. The chain recombines TRBV7-9 with TRBJ1-4; D is possibly TRBD1 (5 bases). Per germline, CDR1 SEHNR and CDR2 FQNEAQ (reference sequence). There are 13 residues in the CDR3. V was clipped by 5 bases and J by 8 bases, with 12 bases between them. This CDR3 is CASSLPSGEKLFF. The CDR3 DNA sequence: TGTGCCAGCAGCCTACCCTCAGGGGAAAAACTGTTTTTT.

This clonotype was observed at least ten times. The chain combines TRBV6-5 with TRBJ2-3; TRBD2 aligns across 7 bases. Losses at the gene ends were 6 bases for V and 4 bases for J; bases not matched to a gene: 16. The CDR3 sequence is 17 residues long. Germline CDR1 is MNHEY and CDR2 is SVGAGI. This chain's CDR3 is CASRRVTSVSGADTQYF. The CDR3 coding sequence is TGTGCCAGCAGACGAGTTACTAGCGTTAGTGGTGCAGATACGCAGTATTTT.

This clonotype was seen at least ten times. The gene calls are TRBV7-9 and TRBJ1-1; 7 positions agree with TRBD1. V lost 5 bases and J lost 5; bases outside the gene matches: 8. The CDR3 length is 14 residues. Germline CDR1 SEHNR, CDR2 FQNEAQ (reference sequence). The CDR3: CASSGRQGLTEAFF. CDR3 DNA: TGTGCCAGCAGCGGAAGACAGGGTCTGACTGAAGCTTTCTTT.

The chain joins TRBV5-1 to TRBJ1-4; 11 positions match TRBD1. This CDR3 is 17 amino acids long. Germline V gene lookup returns CDR1 SGHRS and CDR2 YFSETQ. V trimming: 2 bases; J trimming: 8 bases; junction bases outside the gene matches: 11. This chain's CDR3 is CASSFEWDRGTREKLFF. The DNA of the CDR3 is TGCGCCAGCAGCTTTGAGTGGGACAGGGGGACGAGGGAAAAACTGTTTTTT.

This clonotype was picked up many times. The V call is TRBV12-3 or TRBV12-4, the J call TRBJ1-4; unclear D gene. V shed 1 base and J shed 9 bases, with 12 bases lying between them. CDR3 length equals 14 residues. The CDR3 bases are TGTGCCAGCAGTTTAGTCCCGGGGATGAAAAAACTGTTTTTT. Amino acids: CASSLVPGMKKLFF.

This clonotype occurred a few times. The chain couples TRBV6-2 or TRBV6-3 to TRBJ1-3, with D tentatively TRBD1 (6 bases). The V gene's germline CDR1 is MNHEY and CDR2 SVGEGT. The CDR3 is 15 residues long. Trimming stripped 1 base from V and 1 base from J, with 8 bases between. This CDR3 is CASSYFRGSGNTIYF. The DNA of the CDR3 is TGTGCCAGCAGTTACTTCAGGGGATCTGGAAACACCATATATTTT.

This clonotype has ten or more counts. The chain links TRBV27 to TRBJ2-1; 9 bases are shared with TRBD2. Trimming removed 1 base from V and 4 bases from J; junction bases left unmatched: 2. Germline lookup yields CDR1 MNHEY and CDR2 SMNVEV (reference sequence). The CDR3 spans 15 residues. The CDR3 region is CASSLLAGEYNEQFF. DNA of the CDR3: TGTGCCAGCAGTTTATTAGCGGGGGAGTACAATGAGCAGTTCTTC.

This clonotype has more than one count but fewer than ten. V and J are TRBV7-9 and TRBJ1-5, with D uncertain. V lost 3 bases and J lost 4, with 19 bases in between. This CDR3 is 17 amino acids long. CDR1 SEHNR and CDR2 FQNEAQ come from the germline V gene (reference sequence). This CDR3 reads CASSFPLPRIFNQPQHF. Here the CDR3 DNA reads TGTGCCAGCAGCTTTCCCCTACCACGGATCTTTAATCAGCCCCAGCATTTT.

V usage is TRBV28 and J usage is TRBJ2-7; 8 bases map to TRBD1. Germline V gene sequence: CDR1 MDHEN, CDR2 SYDVKM. The CDR3 has 14 residues. V lost 5 bases and J lost 3; bases outside the gene matches: 6. This CDR3 is CASSPGGGRYEQYF. CDR3 in DNA: TGTGCCAGCAGTCCAGGGGGCGGTCGCTACGAGCAGTACTTC. Combining the CDR3 with reference TRBV28 and TRBJ2-7 gives the whole variable domain DVKVTQSSRYLVKRTGEKVFLECVQDMDHENMFWYRQDPGLGLRLIYFSYDVKMKEKGDIPEGYSVSREKKERFSLILESASTNQTSMYLCASSPGGGRYEQYFGPGTRLTVT.

This clonotype was picked up a small number of times. The rearrangement links TRBV28 to TRBJ2-5; 12 positions agree with TRBD2. The CDR3 extends over 16 amino acids. CDR1 is MDHEN, CDR2 SYDVKM, per germline. J lost 5 bases, V lost 5 bases, and 9 bases had no gene match. CDR3: CASSTRTSGAGETQYF. The CDR3 DNA reads TGTGCCAGCAGTACAAGGACTAGCGGGGCGGGGGAGACCCAGTACTTC.

This clonotype has only a few counts. The chain has TRBV4-1 and TRBJ1-2; no firm D call. Germline V CDR1 and CDR2: MGHRA, YSYEKL. The CDR3 has 14 amino acids. Trimming removed 4 bases at V and 2 bases at J, with 11 bases between. The CDR3 sequence: CASSRPEANYGYTF. The DNA of the CDR3 is TGCGCCAGCAGCCGTCCGGAGGCGAACTATGGCTACACCTTC.

Only a few counts were recorded for this clonotype. The chain has TRBV6-2 or TRBV6-3 and TRBJ2-5; D not certain. Germline assignment: CDR1 MNHEY and CDR2 SVGEGT. The CDR3 is 14 amino acids. V was pared by 4 bases and J by 4 bases, with 13 bases between. CDR3 amino acids: CASSSADLRETQYF. The CDR3 region has the DNA TGTGCCAGCAGTTCGGCTGACCTTAGAGAGACCCAGTACTTC.

This clonotype was counted many times. The chain has TRBV6-2 or TRBV6-3 and TRBJ2-5; D ambiguous. The CDR3 sequence is 12 residues long. Per germline, CDR1 MNHEY and CDR2 SVGEGT. V was cut by 4 bases and J by 5 bases, with 8 bases left in between. The chain's CDR3 is CASSSSAETQYF. CDR3 bases: TGTGCCAGCAGTTCATCCGCGGAGACCCAGTACTTC.